One TCR beta chain is described in this entry. Researchers amplified the TCR beta CDR3 regions from RNA transcripts. The study used the HTBI primer set for a first-round RT-PCR of the TCR CDR3. TCRdb called the multiplex PCR reads again in MiXCR, with one record for every CDR3 protein. The table records approximately 630,000 distinct CDR3 sequences, around 15% of them present only once. Patients aged 18 to 65 with hyperthyroidism were newly diagnosed, with duration under 2 months. Lactation, pregnancy, other autoimmune disease or uncontrolled infection excluded patients. Source material for PBMCs was over 8 ml fresh peripheral blood. CDR3 size: 14 residues. Germline V gene data show CDR1 as SGHAT and CDR2 as FQNNGV. The V and J ends lost 6 bases and 4 bases, in that order; junction bases with no gene match: 8. The data originate from a study of T cells in Graves' hyperthyroidism and ophthalmopathy. Background on the study: Peripheral blood was acquired at first diagnosis, ahead of any therapy whatsoever.

The sample taken for sequencing was blood. This chain uses TRBV11-2 with TRBJ1-2; 7 bases match TRBD1. The TCR comes from a woman aged 25 to 45 with Graves' hyperthyroidism. CDR3 DNA: TGTGCCAGCAGTCCCGGGACAGCGACCTATGGCTACACCTTC. Translation: CASSPGTATYGYTF.